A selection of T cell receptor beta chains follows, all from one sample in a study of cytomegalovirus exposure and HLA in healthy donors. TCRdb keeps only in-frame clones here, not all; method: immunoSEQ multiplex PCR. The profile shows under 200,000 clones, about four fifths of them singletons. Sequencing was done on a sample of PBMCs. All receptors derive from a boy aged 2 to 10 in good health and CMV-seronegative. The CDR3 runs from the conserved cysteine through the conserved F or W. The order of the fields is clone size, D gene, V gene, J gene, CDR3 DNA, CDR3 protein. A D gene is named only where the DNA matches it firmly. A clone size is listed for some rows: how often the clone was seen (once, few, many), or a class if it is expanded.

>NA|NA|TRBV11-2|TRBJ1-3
TGTGCCAGCAGCTCCCGGTTTCAATCTGGAAACACCATATATTTT
CASSSRFQSGNTIYF
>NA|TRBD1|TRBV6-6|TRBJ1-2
TGTGCCAGCAGTTACCGGGGACAGGGGTATGGCTACACCTTC
CASSYRGQGYGYTF
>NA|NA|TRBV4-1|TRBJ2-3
TGCGCCAGCAGCCACTACCTCCGGGACTCCTCGATAGATACGCAGTATTTT
CASSHYLRDSSIDTQYF
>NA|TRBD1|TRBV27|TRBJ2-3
TGTGCCAGCAGCAAGGGGACAGGGCGATTCGGGGATACGCAGTATTTT
CASSKGTGRFGDTQYF
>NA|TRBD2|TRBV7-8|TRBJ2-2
TGTGCCAGCAGCGTGCGGGAGGTCACCGGGGAGCTGTTTTTT
CASSVREVTGELFF
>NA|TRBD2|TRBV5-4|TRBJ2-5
TGTGCCAGCAGCTTGGGAGGGGGACTAGCGGTCCAAGAGACCCAGTACTTC
CASSLGGGLAVQETQYF
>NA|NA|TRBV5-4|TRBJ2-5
TGTGCCAGCAGCCACACCCCCAGGACAGTTCAAGAGACCCAGTACTTC
CASSHTPRTVQETQYF
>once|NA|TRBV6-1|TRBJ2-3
TGTGCCAGCAGTGAAGAGTTGGGGCAGACAGATACGCAGTATTTT
CASSEELGQTDTQYF
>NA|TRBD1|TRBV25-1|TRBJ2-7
TGTGCCAGCAGTGCGGACAGGGATTCCCCTTCCTACGAGCAGTACTTC
CASSADRDSPSYEQYF
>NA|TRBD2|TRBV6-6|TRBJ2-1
TGTGCCAGCATCCCCCGGTGGGTCAGCGGGGCTGAGCAGTTCTTC
CASIPRWVSGAEQFF
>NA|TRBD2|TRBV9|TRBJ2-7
TGTGCCAGCAGCGTAGCCGGGGCGGGAGAGTATGAGCAGTACTTC
CASSVAGAGEYEQYF
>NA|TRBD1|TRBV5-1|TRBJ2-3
TGCGCCAGCAGCTGGGAGACAGGGGTCGATACGCAGTATTTT
CASSWETGVDTQYF
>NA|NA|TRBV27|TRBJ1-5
TGTGCCAGCAGTCCGTTACAGAAATCCTATAGCAATCAGCCCCAGCATTTT
CASSPLQKSYSNQPQHF
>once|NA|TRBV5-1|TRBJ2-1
TGCGCCAGCAGCTTGGCCGGAGGAGGCCATGAGCAGTTCTTC
CASSLAGGGHEQFF
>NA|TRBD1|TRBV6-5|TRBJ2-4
TGTGCCAGCAGTTCGACAGGGAACATTCAGTACTTC
CASSSTGNIQYF
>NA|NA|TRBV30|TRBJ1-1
TGTGCCTGGAGTGCTGGCCAGGCTGAAGCTTTCTTT
CAWSAGQAEAFF
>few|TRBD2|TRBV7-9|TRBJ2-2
TGTGCCAGCAGCTTTTTAACTAGCGCCGGGGAGCTGTTTTTT
CASSFLTSAGELFF
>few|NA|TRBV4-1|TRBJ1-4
TGCGCCAGCAGACCCATGTTGAGTAATGAAAAACTGTTTTTT
CASRPMLSNEKLFF
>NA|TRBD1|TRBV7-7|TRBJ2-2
TGTGCCAGCAGCGTCGGACAGGGGTACACCGGGGAGCTGTTTTTT
CASSVGQGYTGELFF
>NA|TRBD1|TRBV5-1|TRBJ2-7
TGCGCCAGCAGCTTCGGGACAGCTTCCTACGAGCAGTACTTC
CASSFGTASYEQYF
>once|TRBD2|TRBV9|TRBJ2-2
TGTGCCAGCAGTGCGGGGGCGAACACCGGGGAGCTGTTTTTT
CASSAGANTGELFF
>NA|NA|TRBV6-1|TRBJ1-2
TGTGCCAGCAGTGAAGCGATGGCCCAGCGAGGCTACACCTTC
CASSEAMAQRGYTF
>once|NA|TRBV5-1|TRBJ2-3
TGCGCCAGCAGCTCAGGAATGAGCGGAGACACAGATACGCAGTATTTT
CASSSGMSGDTDTQYF
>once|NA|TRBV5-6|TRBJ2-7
TGTGCCAGCAGCTTGGCATTTGGGGCCCTAGAGTACTTC
CASSLAFGALEYF
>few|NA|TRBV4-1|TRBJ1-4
TGCGCCAGCAGCCGCGGGGACGGCTATAATGAAAAACTGTTTTTT
CASSRGDGYNEKLFF
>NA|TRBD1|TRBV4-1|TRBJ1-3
TGCGCCACCCCCGGGGGAGACAGGGGCAATGGAAACACCATATATTTT
CATPGGDRGNGNTIYF
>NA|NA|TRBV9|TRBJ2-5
TGTGCCAGCAGCGTAGCCGGGGAAGAGACCCAGTACTTC
CASSVAGEETQYF